Listed below are T cell receptor beta chains from one sample, sequenced in a study of CD8 T cells in ankylosing spondylitis. TCRdb reprocessed the 5' RACE reads via MiXCR and lists one record per CDR3 protein. The profile shows hundreds of thousands of distinct CDR3 sequences, roughly 26% of them singletons. The sample taken for sequencing was blood, either unsorted or a sorted T cell fraction (not recorded which). Receptor source: a male donor with ankylosing spondylitis. CDR3s include the opening cysteine and the closing phenylalanine or tryptophan. The D gene is left open where the match is weak. Some rows mark clone size as missing; the rest say once, few, many or name a class of expanded clone.

d_call	clone_size	v_call	j_call	cdr3_aa	cdr3_nt
.	few	TRBV6-1	TRBJ1-5	CASSPRVSIDQPQHF	TGTGCCAGCAGTCCCCGAGTCAGTATTGATCAGCCCCAGCATTTT
.	.	TRBV3-1	TRBJ2-1	CASSQGASSYNEQFF	TGTGCCAGCAGCCAAGGCGCTAGCTCCTACAATGAGCAGTTCTTC
.	few	TRBV14	TRBJ2-1	CASSQASRRIYNEQFF	TGTGCCAGCAGCCAGGCTAGCCGGCGGATATACAATGAGCAGTTCTTC
.	.	TRBV12-3/TRBV12-4	TRBJ1-1	CASRYQGDTEAFF	TGTGCCAGCAGATATCAGGGAGACACTGAAGCTTTCTTT
.	.	TRBV9	TRBJ2-1	CASSVILDHEQFF	TGTGCCAGCAGCGTTATACTAGACCATGAGCAGTTCTTC
.	few	TRBV7-7	TRBJ2-5	CASSPRLTAETQYF	TGTGCCAGCAGCCCTAGACTTACAGCTGAGACCCAGTACTTC
.	.	TRBV10-3	TRBJ1-5	CAISSDVNQPQHF	TGTGCCATCAGTTCAGATGTCAATCAGCCCCAGCATTTT
TRBD2	.	TRBV6-2/TRBV6-3	TRBJ2-1	CASRPGLAGVDEQFF	TGTGCCAGCAGACCCGGACTAGCGGGTGTTGATGAGCAGTTCTTC
.	few	TRBV2	TRBJ1-3	CASSTRGNTIYF	TGTGCCAGCAGCACCCGTGGAAACACCATATATTTT
.	few	TRBV7-2	TRBJ1-6	CASSLDEDSPLHF	TGTGCCAGCAGCTTAGACGAGGATTCACCCCTCCACTTT
.	few	TRBV10-1	TRBJ1-3	CASSRDTASGNTIYF	TGCGCCAGCAGTAGGGACACCGCGTCTGGAAACACCATATATTTT
.	few	TRBV29-1	TRBJ2-5	CSVRDGPQETQYF	TGCAGCGTTAGGGACGGCCCCCAAGAGACCCAGTACTTC
.	.	TRBV20-1	TRBJ2-5	CSARDHTQETQYF	TGCAGTGCTAGGGACCACACACAAGAGACCCAGTACTTC
.	.	TRBV10-3	TRBJ1-3	CAIRSVSSGNTIYF	TGTGCCATCAGGAGCGTAAGCTCTGGAAACACCATATATTTT